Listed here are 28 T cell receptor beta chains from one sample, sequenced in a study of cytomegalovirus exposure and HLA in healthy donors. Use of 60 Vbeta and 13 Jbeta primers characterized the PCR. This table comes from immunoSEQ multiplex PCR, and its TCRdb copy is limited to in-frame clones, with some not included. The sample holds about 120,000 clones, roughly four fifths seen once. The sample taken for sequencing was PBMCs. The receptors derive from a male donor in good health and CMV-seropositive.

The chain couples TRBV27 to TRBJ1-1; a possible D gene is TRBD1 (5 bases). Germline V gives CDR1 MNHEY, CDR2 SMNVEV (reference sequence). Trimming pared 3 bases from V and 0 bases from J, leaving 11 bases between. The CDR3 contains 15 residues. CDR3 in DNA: TGTGCCAGCAGTTTCGAAGGGGCGATGAACACTGAAGCTTTCTTT. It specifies CASSFEGAMNTEAFF.

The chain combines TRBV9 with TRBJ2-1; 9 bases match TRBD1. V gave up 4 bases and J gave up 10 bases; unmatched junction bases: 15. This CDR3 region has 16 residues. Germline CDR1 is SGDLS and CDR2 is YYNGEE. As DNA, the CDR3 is TGTGCCAGCAGCCCGAGTCCCGGGACAGGGATGGGGGAGCAGTTCTTC. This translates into CASSPSPGTGMGEQFF.

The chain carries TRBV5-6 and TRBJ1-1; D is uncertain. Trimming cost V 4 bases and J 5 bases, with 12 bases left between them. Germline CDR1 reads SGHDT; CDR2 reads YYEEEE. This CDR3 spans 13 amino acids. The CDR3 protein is CASSRGLRTEAFF. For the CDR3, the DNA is TGTGCCAGCAGCCGGGGTTTGAGGACTGAAGCTTTCTTT.

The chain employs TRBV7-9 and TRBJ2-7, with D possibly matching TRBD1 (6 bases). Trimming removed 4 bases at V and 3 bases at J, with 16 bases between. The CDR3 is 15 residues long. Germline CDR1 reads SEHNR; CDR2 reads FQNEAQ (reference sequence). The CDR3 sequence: CASSYPQGSIYEQYF. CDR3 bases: TGTGCCAGCAGCTACCCCCAGGGGTCTATCTACGAGCAGTACTTC.

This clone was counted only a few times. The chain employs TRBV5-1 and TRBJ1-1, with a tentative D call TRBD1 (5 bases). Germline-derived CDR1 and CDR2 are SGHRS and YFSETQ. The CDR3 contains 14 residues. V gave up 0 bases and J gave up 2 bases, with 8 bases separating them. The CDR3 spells CASSLDGGNTEAFF. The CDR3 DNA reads TGCGCCAGCAGCTTGGACGGGGGTAACACTGAAGCTTTCTTT.

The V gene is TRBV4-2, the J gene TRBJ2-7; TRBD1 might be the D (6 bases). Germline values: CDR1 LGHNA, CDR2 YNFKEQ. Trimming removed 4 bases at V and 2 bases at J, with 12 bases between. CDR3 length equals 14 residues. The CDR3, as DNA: TGTGCCAGCAGCCCTAACCGGGACACCTACGAGCAGTACTTC. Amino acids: CASSPNRDTYEQYF.

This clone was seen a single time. CDR3 in amino acids: CASSQDDPSGEKLFF. The CDR3 DNA is TGCGCCAGCAGCCAAGATGATCCCTCGGGTGAAAAACTGTTTTTT. The rearrangement uses TRBV4-3 and TRBJ1-4; D uncertain. With 0 bases removed from V and 7 bases from J, the gap between germline ends came to 12 bases. The germline V gene has CDR1 LGHNA and CDR2 YSLEER. The CDR3 runs to 15 residues.

CDR3: CASRGTVNTEAFF. In nucleotides, the CDR3 is TGTGCCAGCAGAGGGACAGTGAACACTGAAGCTTTCTTT. The chain is built from TRBV6-1 and TRBJ1-1, with 7 nucleotides matching TRBD1. Unmatched junction bases numbered 1, after V lost 6 bases and J lost 0 bases. The CDR3 runs to 13 residues. The germline V gene has CDR1 MNHNS and CDR2 SASEGT.

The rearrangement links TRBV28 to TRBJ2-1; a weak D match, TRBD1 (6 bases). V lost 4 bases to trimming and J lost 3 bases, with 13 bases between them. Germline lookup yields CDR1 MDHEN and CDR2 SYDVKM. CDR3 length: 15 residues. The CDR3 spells CASSSRRTVYNEQFF. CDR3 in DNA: TGTGCCAGCAGTTCGCGACGGACAGTCTACAATGAGCAGTTCTTC.

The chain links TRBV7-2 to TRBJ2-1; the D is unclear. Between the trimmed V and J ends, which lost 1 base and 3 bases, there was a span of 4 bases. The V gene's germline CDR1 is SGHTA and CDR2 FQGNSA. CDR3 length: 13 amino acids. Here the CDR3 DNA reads TGTGCCAGCAGCTTAGTCAGCTACAATGAGCAGTTCTTC. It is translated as CASSLVSYNEQFF.

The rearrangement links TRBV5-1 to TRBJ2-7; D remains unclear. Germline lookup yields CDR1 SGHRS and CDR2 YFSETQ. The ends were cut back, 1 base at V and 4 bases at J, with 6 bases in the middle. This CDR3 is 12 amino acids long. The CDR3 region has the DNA TGCGCCAGCAGCTTGCCGACTTACGAGCAGTACTTC. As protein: CASSLPTYEQYF.

CDR3 sequence (DNA): TGTGCCATCAGTGAGAGGGGAGGGGGCACAGATACGCAGTATTTT. It encodes CAISERGGGTDTQYF. The chain has TRBV10-3 and TRBJ2-3; 7 bases fit TRBD2. The germline V gene has CDR1 ENHRY and CDR2 SYGVKD. Trimming took 2 bases from V and 1 from J; bases not matched to a gene: 3. This CDR3 comprises 15 residues.

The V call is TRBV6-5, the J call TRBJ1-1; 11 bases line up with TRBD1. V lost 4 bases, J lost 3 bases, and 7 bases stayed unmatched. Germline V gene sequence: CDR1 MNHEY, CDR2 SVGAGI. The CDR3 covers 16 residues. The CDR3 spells CASSWDRGSSDTEAFF. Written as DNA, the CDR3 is TGTGCCAGCAGTTGGGACAGGGGGAGTTCGGACACTGAAGCTTTCTTT.

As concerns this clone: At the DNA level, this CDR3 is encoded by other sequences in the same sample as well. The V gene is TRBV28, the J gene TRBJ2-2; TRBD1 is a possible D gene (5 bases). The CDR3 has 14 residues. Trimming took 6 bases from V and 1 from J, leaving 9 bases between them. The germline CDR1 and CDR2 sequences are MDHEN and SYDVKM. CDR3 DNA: TGTGCCAGCAGCCCTGGACAGAACACCGGGGAGCTGTTTTTT. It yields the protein CASSPGQNTGELFF. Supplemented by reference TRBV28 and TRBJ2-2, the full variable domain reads DVKVTQSSRYLVKRTGEKVFLECVQDMDHENMFWYRQDPGLGLRLIYFSYDVKMKEKGDIPEGYSVSREKKERFSLILESASTNQTSMYLCASSPGQNTGELFFGEGSRLTVL.

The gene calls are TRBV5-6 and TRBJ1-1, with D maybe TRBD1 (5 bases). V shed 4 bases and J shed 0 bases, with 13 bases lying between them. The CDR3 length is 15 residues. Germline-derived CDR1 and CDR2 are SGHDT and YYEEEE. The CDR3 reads CASSTGGHLNTEAFF. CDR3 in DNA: TGTGCCAGCAGCACGGGAGGACACCTGAACACTGAAGCTTTCTTT.

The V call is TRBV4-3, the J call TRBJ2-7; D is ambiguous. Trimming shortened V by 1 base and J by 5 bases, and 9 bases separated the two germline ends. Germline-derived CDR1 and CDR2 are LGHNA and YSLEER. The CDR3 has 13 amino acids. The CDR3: CASSQGRFNEQYF. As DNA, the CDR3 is TGCGCCAGCAGCCAAGGTCGTTTTAACGAGCAGTACTTC.

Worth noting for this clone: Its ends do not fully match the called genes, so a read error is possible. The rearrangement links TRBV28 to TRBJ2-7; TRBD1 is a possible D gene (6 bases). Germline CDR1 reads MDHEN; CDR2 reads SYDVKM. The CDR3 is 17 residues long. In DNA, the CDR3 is TGTGCCAGCAGCTTATACAAGTCAGGGGCTGGCTCCTACGAGCAGTACTTC. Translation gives CASSLYKSGAGSYEQYF.

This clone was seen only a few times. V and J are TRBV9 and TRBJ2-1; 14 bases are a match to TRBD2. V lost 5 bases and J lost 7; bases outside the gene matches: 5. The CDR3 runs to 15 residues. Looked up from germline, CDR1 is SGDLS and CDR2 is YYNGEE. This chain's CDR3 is CASSGTSGRWNEQFF. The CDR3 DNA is TGTGCCAGCAGTGGGACTAGCGGGAGATGGAATGAGCAGTTCTTC.

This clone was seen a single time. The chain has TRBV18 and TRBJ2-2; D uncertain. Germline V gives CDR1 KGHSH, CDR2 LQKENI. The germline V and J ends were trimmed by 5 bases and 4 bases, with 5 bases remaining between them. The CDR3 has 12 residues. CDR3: CASSTFTGELFF. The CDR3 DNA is TGTGCCAGCTCAACTTTCACCGGGGAGCTGTTTTTT.

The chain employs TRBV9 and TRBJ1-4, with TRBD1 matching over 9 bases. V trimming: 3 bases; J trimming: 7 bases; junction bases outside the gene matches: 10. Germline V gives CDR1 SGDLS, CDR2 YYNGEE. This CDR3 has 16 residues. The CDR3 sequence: CASSGGTGPRGEKLFF. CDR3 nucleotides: TGTGCCAGCAGCGGCGGGACAGGGCCAAGGGGTGAAAAACTGTTTTTT.

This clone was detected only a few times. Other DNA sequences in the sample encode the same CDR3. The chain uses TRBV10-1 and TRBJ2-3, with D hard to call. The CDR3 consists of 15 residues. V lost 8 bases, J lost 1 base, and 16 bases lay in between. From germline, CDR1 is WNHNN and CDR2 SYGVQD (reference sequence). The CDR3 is CASWAILPGTDTQYF. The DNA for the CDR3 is TGCGCCAGCTGGGCCATCTTGCCAGGCACAGATACGCAGTATTTT.

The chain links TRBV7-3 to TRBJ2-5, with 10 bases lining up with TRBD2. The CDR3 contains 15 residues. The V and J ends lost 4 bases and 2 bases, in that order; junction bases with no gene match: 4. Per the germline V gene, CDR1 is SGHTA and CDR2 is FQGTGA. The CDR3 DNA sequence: TGTGCCAGCAGCTCAACTAGCGGGGCTCAAGAGACCCAGTACTTC. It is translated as CASSSTSGAQETQYF. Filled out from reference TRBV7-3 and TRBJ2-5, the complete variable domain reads GAGVSQTPSNKVTEKGKYVELRCDPISGHTALYWYRQSLGQGPEFLIYFQGTGAADDSGLPNDRFFAVRPEGSVSTLKIQRTERGDSAVYLCASSSTSGAQETQYFGPGTRLLVL.

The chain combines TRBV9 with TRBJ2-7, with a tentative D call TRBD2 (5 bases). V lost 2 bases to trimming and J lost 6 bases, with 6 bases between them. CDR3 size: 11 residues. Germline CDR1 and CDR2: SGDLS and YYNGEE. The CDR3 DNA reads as TGTGCCAGCAGCGTCGGGGTCGAGCAGTACTTC. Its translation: CASSVGVEQYF.

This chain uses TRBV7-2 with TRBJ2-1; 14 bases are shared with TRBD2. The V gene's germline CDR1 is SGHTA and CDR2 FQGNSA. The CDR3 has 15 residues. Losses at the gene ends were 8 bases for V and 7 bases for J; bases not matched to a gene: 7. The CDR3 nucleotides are TGTGCCAGCTGCCGACTAGCGGGAGGGTTAAATGAGCAGTTCTTC. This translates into CASCRLAGGLNEQFF.

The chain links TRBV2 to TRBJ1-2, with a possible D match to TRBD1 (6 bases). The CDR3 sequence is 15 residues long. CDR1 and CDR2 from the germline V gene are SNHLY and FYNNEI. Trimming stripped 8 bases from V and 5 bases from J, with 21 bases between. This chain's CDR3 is CASSPIQGGGYGYTF. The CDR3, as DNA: TGTGCCAGCTCGCCCATTCAGGGAGGGGGGTATGGCTACACCTTC. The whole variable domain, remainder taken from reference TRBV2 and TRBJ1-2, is EPEVTQTPSHQVTQMGQEVILRCVPISNHLYFYWYRQILGQKVEFLVSFYNNEISEKSEIFDDQFSVERPDGSNFTLKIRSTKLEDSAMYFCASSPIQGGGYGYTFGSGTRLTVV.

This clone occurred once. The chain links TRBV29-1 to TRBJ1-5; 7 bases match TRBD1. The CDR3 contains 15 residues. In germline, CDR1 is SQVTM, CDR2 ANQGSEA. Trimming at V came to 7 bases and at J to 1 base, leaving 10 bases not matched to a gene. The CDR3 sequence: CSAMTGFGSNQPQHF. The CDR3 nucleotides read TGCAGCGCTATGACAGGGTTTGGGAGCAATCAGCCCCAGCATTTT.

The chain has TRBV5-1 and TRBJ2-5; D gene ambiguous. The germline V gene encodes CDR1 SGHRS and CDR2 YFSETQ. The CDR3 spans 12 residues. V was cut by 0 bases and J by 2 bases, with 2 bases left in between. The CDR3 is CASSLVQETQYF. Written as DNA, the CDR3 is TGCGCCAGCAGCTTGGTACAAGAGACCCAGTACTTC.

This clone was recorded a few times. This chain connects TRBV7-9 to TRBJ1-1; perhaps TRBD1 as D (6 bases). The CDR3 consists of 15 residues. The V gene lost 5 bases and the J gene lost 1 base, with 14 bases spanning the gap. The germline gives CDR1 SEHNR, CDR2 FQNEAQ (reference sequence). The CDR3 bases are TGTGCCAGCAGCACCGACTTACAGGGGAACACTGAAGCTTTCTTT. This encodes CASSTDLQGNTEAFF.